This TCR beta chain emerged from a study of blood T cell repertoires in COVID-19. Profiling relied on immunoSEQ multiplex PCR, and the TCRdb table lists in-frame clones only, not all of them. This table holds about 270,000 clones, 85% to 90% found once. The J segment lost 13 bases and the V segment lost 4 bases, leaving 3 bases of the junction unmatched. The germline CDR1 and CDR2 sequences are ENHRY and SYGVKD. This CDR3 has 11 amino acids. Participants, about 18 to 90 years old, spanned more than 20 US areas. Resolution of symptoms, clearance, or two negative PCRs was present in recovered Cohort 3 donors.

The clonotype originates from a woman under 30 who had recovered from COVID-19. The specimen sequenced was PBMCs or T cells enriched from blood (not recorded which). The gene calls are TRBV10-3 and TRBJ1-5; TRBD1 agrees at 8 bases. CDR3: CAISGGTGQHF. CDR3 sequence (DNA): TGTGCCATCAGTGGGGGGACAGGACAGCATTTT.